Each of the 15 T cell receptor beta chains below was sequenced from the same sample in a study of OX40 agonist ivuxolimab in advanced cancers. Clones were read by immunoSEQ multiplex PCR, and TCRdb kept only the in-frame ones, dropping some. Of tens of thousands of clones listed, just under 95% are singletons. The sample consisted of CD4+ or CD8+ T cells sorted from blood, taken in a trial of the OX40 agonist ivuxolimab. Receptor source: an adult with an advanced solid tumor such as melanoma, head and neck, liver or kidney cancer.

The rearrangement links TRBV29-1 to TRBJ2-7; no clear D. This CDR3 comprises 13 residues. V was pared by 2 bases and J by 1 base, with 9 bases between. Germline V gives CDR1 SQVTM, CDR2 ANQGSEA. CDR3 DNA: TGCAGCGTTGAACTCGGCTCTTCCTACGAGCAGTACTTC. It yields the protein CSVELGSSYEQYF.

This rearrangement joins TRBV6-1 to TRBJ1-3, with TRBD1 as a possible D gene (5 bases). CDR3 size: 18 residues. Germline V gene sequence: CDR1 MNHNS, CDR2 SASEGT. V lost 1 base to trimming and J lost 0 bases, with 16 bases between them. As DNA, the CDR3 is TGTGCCAGCAGTGAAGGTCCGGGACCGCTGAGCTCTGGAAACACCATATATTTT. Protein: CASSEGPGPLSSGNTIYF.

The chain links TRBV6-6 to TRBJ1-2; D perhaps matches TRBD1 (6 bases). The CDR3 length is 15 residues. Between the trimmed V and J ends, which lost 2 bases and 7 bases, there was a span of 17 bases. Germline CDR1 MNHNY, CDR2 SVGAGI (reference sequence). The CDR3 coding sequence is TGTGCCAGCAGTTACGGGGGGCAGGGGAGAAGTGGCTACACCTTC. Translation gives CASSYGGQGRSGYTF.

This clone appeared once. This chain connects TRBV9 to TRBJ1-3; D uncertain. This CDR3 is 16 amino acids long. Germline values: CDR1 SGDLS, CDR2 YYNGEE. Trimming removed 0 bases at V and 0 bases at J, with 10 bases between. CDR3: CASSVDGLYSGNTIYF. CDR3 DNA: TGTGCCAGCAGCGTAGACGGCCTTTACTCTGGAAACACCATATATTTT.

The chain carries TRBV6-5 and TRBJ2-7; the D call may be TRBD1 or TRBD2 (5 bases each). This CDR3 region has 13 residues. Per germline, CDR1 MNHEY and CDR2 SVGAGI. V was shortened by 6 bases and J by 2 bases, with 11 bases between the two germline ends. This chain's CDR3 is CASSPRGPYEQYF. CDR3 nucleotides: TGTGCCAGCAGCCCCCGGGGACCCTACGAGCAGTACTTC.

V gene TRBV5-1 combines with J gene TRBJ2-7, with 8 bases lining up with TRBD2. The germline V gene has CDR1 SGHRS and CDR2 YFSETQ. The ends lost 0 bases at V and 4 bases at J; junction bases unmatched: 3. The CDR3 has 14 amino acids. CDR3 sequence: CASSLGGGSYEQYF. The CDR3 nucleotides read TGCGCCAGCAGCTTGGGCGGGGGGTCGTACGAGCAGTACTTC.

CDR3 amino acids: CASSKTATGGAGEKLFF. The CDR3 bases are TGTGCCAGCAGCAAGACGGCTACAGGGGGCGCCGGTGAAAAACTGTTTTTT. J is TRBJ1-4 and V is TRBV5-4, with 9 nucleotides matching TRBD1. V shed 4 bases and J 7 bases; nucleotides not matched to a gene: 14. CDR1 is SGHNT and CDR2 is YYREEE in the germline V gene (reference sequence). CDR3 size: 17 residues.

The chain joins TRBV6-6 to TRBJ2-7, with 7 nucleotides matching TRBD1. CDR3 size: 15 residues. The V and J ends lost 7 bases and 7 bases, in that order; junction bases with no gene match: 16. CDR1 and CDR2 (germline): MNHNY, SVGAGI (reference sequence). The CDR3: CASIAGQVPLGEQYF. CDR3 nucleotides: TGTGCCAGCATCGCCGGACAGGTTCCCCTCGGGGAGCAGTACTTC.

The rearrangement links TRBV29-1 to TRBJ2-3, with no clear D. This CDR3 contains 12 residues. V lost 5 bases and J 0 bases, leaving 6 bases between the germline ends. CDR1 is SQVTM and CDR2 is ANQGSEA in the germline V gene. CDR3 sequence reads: CSVFSSTDTQYF. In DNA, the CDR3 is TGCAGCGTTTTCTCTAGCACAGATACGCAGTATTTT.

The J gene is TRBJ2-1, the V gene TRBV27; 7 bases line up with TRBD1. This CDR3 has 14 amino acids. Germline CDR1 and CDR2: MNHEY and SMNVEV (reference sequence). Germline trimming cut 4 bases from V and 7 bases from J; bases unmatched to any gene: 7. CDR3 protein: CASSWVTGQNEQFF. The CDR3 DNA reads TGTGCCAGCAGTTGGGTGACGGGACAGAATGAGCAGTTCTTC.

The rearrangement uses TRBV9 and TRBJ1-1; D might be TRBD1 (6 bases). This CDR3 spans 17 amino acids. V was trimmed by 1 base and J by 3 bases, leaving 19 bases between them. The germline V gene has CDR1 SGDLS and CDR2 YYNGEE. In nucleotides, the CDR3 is TGTGCCAGCAGCGTATCCCCAGGGGAAGGGTTGTACACTGAAGCTTTCTTT. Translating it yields CASSVSPGEGLYTEAFF. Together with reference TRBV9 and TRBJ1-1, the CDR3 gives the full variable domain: DSGVTQTPKHLITATGQRVTLRCSPRSGDLSVYWYQQSLDQGLQFLIQYYNGEERAKGNILERFSAQQFPDLHSELNLSSLELGDSALYFCASSVSPGEGLYTEAFFGQGTRLTVV.

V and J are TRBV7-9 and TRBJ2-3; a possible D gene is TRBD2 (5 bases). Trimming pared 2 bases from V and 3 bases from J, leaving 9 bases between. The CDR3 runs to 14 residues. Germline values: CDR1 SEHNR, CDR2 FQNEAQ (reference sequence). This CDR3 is CASSLILVTDTQYF. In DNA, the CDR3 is TGTGCCAGCAGCTTAATACTAGTAACAGATACGCAGTATTTT.

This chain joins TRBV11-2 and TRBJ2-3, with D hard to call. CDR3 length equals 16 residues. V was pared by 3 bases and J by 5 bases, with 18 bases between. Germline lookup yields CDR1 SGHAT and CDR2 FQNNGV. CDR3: CASSLERARRVDTQYF. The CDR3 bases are TGTGCCAGCAGCTTGGAAAGGGCCCGCCGGGTAGATACGCAGTATTTT.

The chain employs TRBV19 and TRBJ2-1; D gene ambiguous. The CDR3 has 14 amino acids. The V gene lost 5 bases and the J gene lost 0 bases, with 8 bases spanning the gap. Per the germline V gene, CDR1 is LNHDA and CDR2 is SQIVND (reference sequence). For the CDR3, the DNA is TGTGCCAGTAGTGGTGCCCCCTCCTACAATGAGCAGTTCTTC. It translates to CASSGAPSYNEQFF.

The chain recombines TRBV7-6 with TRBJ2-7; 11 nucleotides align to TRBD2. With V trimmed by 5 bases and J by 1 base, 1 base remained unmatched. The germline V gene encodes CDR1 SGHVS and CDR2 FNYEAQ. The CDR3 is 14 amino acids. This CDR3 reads CASSGTSGSYEQYF. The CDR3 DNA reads TGTGCCAGCAGCGGGACTAGCGGATCCTACGAGCAGTACTTC. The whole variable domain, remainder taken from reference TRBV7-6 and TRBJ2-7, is GAGVSQSPRYKVTKRGQDVALRCDPISGHVSLYWYRQALGQGPEFLTYFNYEAQQDKSGLPNDRFSAERPEGSISTLTIQRTEQRDSAMYRCASSGTSGSYEQYFGPGTRLTVT.